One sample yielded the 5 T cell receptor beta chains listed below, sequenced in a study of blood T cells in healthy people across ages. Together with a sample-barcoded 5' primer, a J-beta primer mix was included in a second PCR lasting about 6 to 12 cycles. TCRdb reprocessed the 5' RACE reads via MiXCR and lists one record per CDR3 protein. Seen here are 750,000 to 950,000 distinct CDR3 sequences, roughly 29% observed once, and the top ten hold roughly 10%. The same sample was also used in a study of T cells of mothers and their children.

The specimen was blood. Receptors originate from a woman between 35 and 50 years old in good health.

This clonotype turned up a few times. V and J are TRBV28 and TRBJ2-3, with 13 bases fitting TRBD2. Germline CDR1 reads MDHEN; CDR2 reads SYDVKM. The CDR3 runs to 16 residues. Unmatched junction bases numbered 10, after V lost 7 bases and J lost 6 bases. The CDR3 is CASNPAGTSGADTQYF. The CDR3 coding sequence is TGTGCCAGCAACCCCGCCGGGACTAGCGGGGCGGATACGCAGTATTTT.

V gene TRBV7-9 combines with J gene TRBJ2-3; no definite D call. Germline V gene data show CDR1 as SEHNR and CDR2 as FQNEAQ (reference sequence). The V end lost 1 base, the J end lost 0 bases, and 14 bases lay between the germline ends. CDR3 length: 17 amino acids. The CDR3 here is CASSLVGVGASTDTQYF. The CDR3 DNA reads TGTGCCAGCAGCTTAGTGGGCGTCGGAGCTAGCACAGATACGCAGTATTTT.

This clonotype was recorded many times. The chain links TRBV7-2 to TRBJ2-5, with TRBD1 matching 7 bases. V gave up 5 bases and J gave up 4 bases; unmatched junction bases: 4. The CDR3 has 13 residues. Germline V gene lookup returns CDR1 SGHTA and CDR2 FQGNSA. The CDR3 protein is CASSLGQSETQYF. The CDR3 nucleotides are TGTGCCAGCAGCCTGGGACAGTCAGAGACCCAGTACTTC.

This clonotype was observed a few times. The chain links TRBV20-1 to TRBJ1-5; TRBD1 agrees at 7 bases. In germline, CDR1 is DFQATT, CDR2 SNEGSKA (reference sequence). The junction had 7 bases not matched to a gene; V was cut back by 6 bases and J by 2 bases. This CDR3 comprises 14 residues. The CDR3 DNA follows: TGCAGTGCAAAGACAGGGTCAGGCAATCAGCCCCAGCATTTT. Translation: CSAKTGSGNQPQHF.

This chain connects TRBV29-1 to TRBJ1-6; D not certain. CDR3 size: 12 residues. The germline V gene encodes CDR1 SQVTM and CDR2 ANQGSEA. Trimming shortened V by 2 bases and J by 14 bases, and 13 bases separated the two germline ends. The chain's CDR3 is CSVESPFGTLHF. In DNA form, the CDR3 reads TGCAGCGTTGAATCCCCTTTTGGGACCCTCCACTTT.